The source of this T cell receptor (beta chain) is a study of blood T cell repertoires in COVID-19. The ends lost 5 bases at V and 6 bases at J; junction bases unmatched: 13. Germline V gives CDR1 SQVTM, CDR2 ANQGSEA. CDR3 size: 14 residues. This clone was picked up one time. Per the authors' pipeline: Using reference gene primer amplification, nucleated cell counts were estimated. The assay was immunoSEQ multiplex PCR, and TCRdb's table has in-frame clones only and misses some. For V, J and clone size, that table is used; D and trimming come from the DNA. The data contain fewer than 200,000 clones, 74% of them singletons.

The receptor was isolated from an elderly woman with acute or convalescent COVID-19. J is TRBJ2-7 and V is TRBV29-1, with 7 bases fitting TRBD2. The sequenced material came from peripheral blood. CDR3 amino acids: CSVPLGGSQGEQYF. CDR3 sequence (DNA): TGCAGCGTTCCGCTGGGGGGGTCCCAGGGCGAGCAGTACTTC.